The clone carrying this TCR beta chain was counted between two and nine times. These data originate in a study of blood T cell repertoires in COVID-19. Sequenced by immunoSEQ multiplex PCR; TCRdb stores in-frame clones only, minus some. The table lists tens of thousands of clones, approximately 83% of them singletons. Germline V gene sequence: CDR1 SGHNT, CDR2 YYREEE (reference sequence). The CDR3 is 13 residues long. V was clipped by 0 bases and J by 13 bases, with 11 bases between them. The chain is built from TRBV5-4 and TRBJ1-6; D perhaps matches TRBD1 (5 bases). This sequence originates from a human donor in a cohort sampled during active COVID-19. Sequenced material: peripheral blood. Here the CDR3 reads CASSLAGGAPLHF. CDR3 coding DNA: TGTGCCAGCAGCTTGGCCGGCGGGGCGCCCCTCCACTTT. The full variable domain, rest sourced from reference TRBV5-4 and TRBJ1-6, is ETGVTQSPTHLIKTRGQQVTLRCSSQSGHNTVSWYQQALGQGPQFIFQYYREEENGRGNFPPRFSGLQFPNYSSELNVNALELDDSALYLCASSLAGGAPLHFGNGTRLTVT.